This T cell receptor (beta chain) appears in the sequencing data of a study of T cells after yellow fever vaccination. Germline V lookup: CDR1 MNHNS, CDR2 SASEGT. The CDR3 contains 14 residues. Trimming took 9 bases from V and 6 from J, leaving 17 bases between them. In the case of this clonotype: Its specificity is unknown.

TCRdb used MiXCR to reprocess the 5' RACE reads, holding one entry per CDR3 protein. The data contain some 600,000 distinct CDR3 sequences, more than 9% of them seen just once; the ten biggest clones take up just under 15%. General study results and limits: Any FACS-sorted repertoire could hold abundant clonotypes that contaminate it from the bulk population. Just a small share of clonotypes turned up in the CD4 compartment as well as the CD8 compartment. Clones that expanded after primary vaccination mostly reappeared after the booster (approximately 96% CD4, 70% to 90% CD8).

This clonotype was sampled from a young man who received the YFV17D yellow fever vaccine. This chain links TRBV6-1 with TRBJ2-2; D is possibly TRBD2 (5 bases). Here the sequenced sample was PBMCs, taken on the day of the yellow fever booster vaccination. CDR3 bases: TGTGCCAGTTGTCCCCTAGTCGGGGCCGGGGAGCTGTTTTTT. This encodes CASCPLVGAGELFF.